The sequence of this T cell receptor (beta chain) was determined in a study of blood T cell repertoires in COVID-19. At the level of the study: Material from acute and convalescent COVID-19 was sourced from the United States, Italy and Spain.

The CDR3 sequence is 14 residues long. The germline V gene has CDR1 SGHKS and CDR2 YYEKEE (reference sequence). V was cut by 0 bases and J by 0 bases, with 6 bases left in between. Generated by immunoSEQ multiplex PCR, the TCRdb table keeps only in-frame clones and is missing some. The data show about 22,000 clones, 90% seen once. Sequenced: peripheral blood. This TCR came from a man between 65 and 80 years old with acute or convalescent COVID-19. The chain couples TRBV5-5 to TRBJ1-2, with unresolved D. The DNA of the CDR3 is TGTGCCAGCAGCTTGGACAGATCTAACTATGGCTACACCTTC. Protein sequence: CASSLDRSNYGYTF.